The entry below gives a single TCR beta chain sequence along with its context. The antigen is undetermined. The data are from a study of tumor-infiltrating lymphocytes in localized non-small cell lung cancer. General observations from the study: No link was found between tumor T-cell fraction and recurrence-free survival.

Measured with immunoSEQ multiplex PCR; TCRdb has only the in-frame clones, and not every one. The sample lists around 15,000 clones, approximately 72% seen once, with approximately 8.9% in the top ten. CDR3 length equals 16 residues. Germline V gene data show CDR1 as MNHEY and CDR2 as SMNVEV (reference sequence). The trim removed 6 bases at V and 5 bases at J, leaving 9 bases unmatched. This TCR came from a human donor with non-small cell lung cancer. The chain employs TRBV27 and TRBJ1-5; TRBD1 agrees at 11 bases. Sequences were obtained from lung tumor tissue. CDR3 sequence reads: CASRDGDRGNYQPQHF. For the CDR3, the DNA is TGTGCCAGCAGGGACGGGGACAGGGGGAACTATCAGCCCCAGCATTTT.